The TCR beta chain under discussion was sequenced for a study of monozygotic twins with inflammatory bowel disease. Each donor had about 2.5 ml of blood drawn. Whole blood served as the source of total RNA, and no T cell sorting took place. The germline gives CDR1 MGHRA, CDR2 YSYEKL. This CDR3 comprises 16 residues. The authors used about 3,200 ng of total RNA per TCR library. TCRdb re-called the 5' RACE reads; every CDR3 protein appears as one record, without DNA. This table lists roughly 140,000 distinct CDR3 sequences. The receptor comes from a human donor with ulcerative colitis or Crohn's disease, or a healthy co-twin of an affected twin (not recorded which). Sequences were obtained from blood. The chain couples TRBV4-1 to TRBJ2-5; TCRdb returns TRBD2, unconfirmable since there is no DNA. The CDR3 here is CASSQGLAGGLETQYF.